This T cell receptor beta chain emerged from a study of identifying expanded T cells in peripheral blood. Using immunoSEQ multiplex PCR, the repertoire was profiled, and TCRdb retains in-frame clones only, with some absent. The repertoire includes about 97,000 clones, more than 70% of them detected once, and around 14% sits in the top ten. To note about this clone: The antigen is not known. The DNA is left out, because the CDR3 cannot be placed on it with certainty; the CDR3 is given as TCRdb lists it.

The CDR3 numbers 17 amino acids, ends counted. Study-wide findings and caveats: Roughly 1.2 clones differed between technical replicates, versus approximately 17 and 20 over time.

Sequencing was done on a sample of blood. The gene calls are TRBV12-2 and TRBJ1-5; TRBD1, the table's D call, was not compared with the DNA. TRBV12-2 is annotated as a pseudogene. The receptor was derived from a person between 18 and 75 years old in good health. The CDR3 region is CASRPFFGQGAGQPQHF.